This T cell receptor (beta chain) was recorded in a study of shared clonotypes between healthy human individuals. Whole-study results and caveats: Large sequencing depth failed to make sorted-subset sequencing complete, rarefaction showed. Across subsets, estimated richness was generally greater for naive than for memory populations. The four-donor shared clonotypes exceeded non-shared clonotypes in generation probability, with non-shared ones scoring lower.

It was CD45RO-negative cells, positively selected for CCR7, that made up naive CD8 cells, with terminally differentiated effector memory CD45RA+ cells excluded. Comments on this clone: No antigen is known for it.

Profiling relied on immunoSEQ multiplex PCR, and the TCRdb table lists in-frame clones only, not all of them. The table shows some 2.1 million clones, with just under 95% occurring only once. The length of the CDR3 is 15 residues. From germline, CDR1 is MGHRA and CDR2 YSYEKL. The V end lost 3 bases, the J end lost 3 bases, and 11 bases lay between the germline ends. Sequencing was done on a sample of naive CD8+ T cells from PBMCs. The V and J genes are TRBV4-1 and TRBJ1-4, with D possibly being TRBD1 (5 bases). This clonotype was sampled from a young man in good health. Some clones in this sample may be carry-over from other donors' samples. This chain's CDR3 is CASSQDNWANEKLFF. The CDR3 DNA reads as TGCGCCAGCAGCCAGGACAATTGGGCTAATGAAAAACTGTTTTTT.